These T cell receptor beta chains were read from a single sample in a study of cytomegalovirus exposure and HLA in healthy donors. The protocol was immunoSEQ multiplex PCR, while the TCRdb copy is restricted to in-frame clones and leaves out a portion. This table holds 150,000 to 200,000 clones, approximately 88% found once. Sequencing was performed on PBMCs. The receptor set was obtained from a boy under 18 in good health and CMV-seronegative. CDR3s include the opening cysteine and the closing phenylalanine or tryptophan. The D gene is left open where the match is weak. Size tells how often a clone was seen (once, few, many) or the class of an expanded clone, and some rows leave it out.

clone size: -; D gene: TRBD2; J gene: TRBJ2-2; CDR3 length: 18; V gene: TRBV11-2; CDR3 protein: CASSPRLAGEFGTGELFF; CDR3 DNA: TGTGCCAGCAGCCCTAGACTAGCGGGAGAATTCGGCACCGGGGAGCTGTTTTTT
clone size: -; D gene: TRBD1; J gene: TRBJ2-3; CDR3 length: 16; V gene: TRBV9; CDR3 protein: CASSSRTGASTDTQYF; CDR3 DNA: TGTGCCAGCAGCTCTCGAACAGGGGCCAGCACAGATACGCAGTATTTT
clone size: -; D gene: TRBD2; J gene: TRBJ2-3; CDR3 length: 16; V gene: TRBV15; CDR3 protein: CATSYGTSARTDTQYF; CDR3 DNA: TGTGCCACCAGCTACGGGACTAGCGCACGCACAGATACGCAGTATTTT
clone size: -; D gene: -; J gene: TRBJ2-2; CDR3 length: 13; V gene: TRBV6-5; CDR3 protein: CASSRTVTGELFF; CDR3 DNA: TGTGCCAGCAGTCGGACAGTCACCGGGGAGCTGTTTTTT
clone size: -; D gene: TRBD2; J gene: TRBJ2-1; CDR3 length: 15; V gene: TRBV5-4; CDR3 protein: CASRGWGGINNEQFF; CDR3 DNA: TGTGCCAGCAGGGGGTGGGGGGGGATTAACAATGAGCAGTTCTTC
clone size: few; D gene: -; J gene: TRBJ1-1; CDR3 length: 14; V gene: TRBV7-9; CDR3 protein: CASSQPTGLTEAFF; CDR3 DNA: TGTGCCAGCAGCCAACCCACAGGGCTCACTGAAGCTTTCTTT
clone size: -; D gene: -; J gene: TRBJ1-5; CDR3 length: 15; V gene: TRBV7-9; CDR3 protein: CASSFGEVGNQPQHF; CDR3 DNA: TGTGCCAGCAGCTTTGGGGAGGTGGGCAATCAGCCCCAGCATTTT
clone size: -; D gene: TRBD2; J gene: TRBJ2-7; CDR3 length: 14; V gene: TRBV2; CDR3 protein: CATRLAGGSYEQYF; CDR3 DNA: TGTGCCACAAGACTAGCGGGAGGCTCCTACGAGCAGTACTTC
clone size: -; D gene: TRBD1; J gene: TRBJ1-1; CDR3 length: 13; V gene: TRBV19; CDR3 protein: CASRIQGDTEAFF; CDR3 DNA: TGTGCCAGTAGGATACAGGGGGACACTGAAGCTTTCTTT
clone size: -; D gene: -; J gene: TRBJ1-1; CDR3 length: 14; V gene: TRBV9; CDR3 protein: CASSPPAGTTEAFF; CDR3 DNA: TGTGCCAGCAGCCCCCCCGCGGGGACCACTGAAGCTTTCTTT
clone size: -; D gene: TRBD2; J gene: TRBJ2-7; CDR3 length: 15; V gene: TRBV2; CDR3 protein: CASNPGGRASYEQYF; CDR3 DNA: TGTGCCAGCAACCCGGGCGGGAGGGCCTCCTACGAGCAGTACTTC
clone size: -; D gene: -; J gene: TRBJ2-1; CDR3 length: 15; V gene: TRBV15; CDR3 protein: CATSRVAGSYNEQFF; CDR3 DNA: TGTGCCACCAGCAGAGTTGCGGGCTCCTACAATGAGCAGTTCTTC
clone size: -; D gene: TRBD2; J gene: TRBJ2-7; CDR3 length: 15; V gene: TRBV6-5; CDR3 protein: CASSYSRAGGREQYF; CDR3 DNA: TGTGCCAGCAGTTACTCGAGAGCGGGGGGCCGCGAGCAGTACTTC
clone size: -; D gene: -; J gene: TRBJ1-5; CDR3 length: 15; V gene: TRBV2; CDR3 protein: CASSTDKVGNQPQHF; CDR3 DNA: TGTGCCAGCAGTACTGACAAGGTCGGCAATCAGCCCCAGCATTTT
clone size: -; D gene: TRBD2; J gene: TRBJ2-3; CDR3 length: 16; V gene: TRBV7-3; CDR3 protein: CASSLPTSGSADTQYF; CDR3 DNA: TGTGCCAGCAGCCTTCCCACTAGCGGGAGTGCAGATACGCAGTATTTT
clone size: -; D gene: -; J gene: TRBJ1-1; CDR3 length: 12; V gene: TRBV7-9; CDR3 protein: CASSLYGTEAFF; CDR3 DNA: TGTGCCAGCAGCTTATACGGGACTGAAGCTTTCTTT
clone size: -; D gene: -; J gene: TRBJ1-1; CDR3 length: 12; V gene: TRBV27; CDR3 protein: CASSPDLRGAFF; CDR3 DNA: TGTGCCAGCAGTCCCGACCTACGCGGAGCTTTCTTT
clone size: -; D gene: TRBD2; J gene: TRBJ2-2; CDR3 length: 16; V gene: TRBV7-2; CDR3 protein: CASSLGTSGGSGELFF; CDR3 DNA: TGTGCCAGCAGCTTGGGGACTAGCGGGGGGTCCGGGGAGCTGTTTTTT
clone size: -; D gene: -; J gene: TRBJ1-5; CDR3 length: 15; V gene: TRBV7-8; CDR3 protein: CASSQTSYSNQPQHF; CDR3 DNA: TGTGCCAGCAGCCAGACAAGTTATAGCAATCAGCCCCAGCATTTT
clone size: few; D gene: TRBD1; J gene: TRBJ2-3; CDR3 length: 15; V gene: TRBV7-9; CDR3 protein: CATDARQGGTDTQYF; CDR3 DNA: TGTGCCACCGATGCACGACAGGGGGGCACAGATACGCAGTATTTT
clone size: -; D gene: TRBD1; J gene: TRBJ1-1; CDR3 length: 14; V gene: TRBV6-6; CDR3 protein: CASRVDRLVTEAFF; CDR3 DNA: TGTGCCAGCAGGGTGGACAGGTTGGTCACTGAAGCTTTCTTT
clone size: once; D gene: -; J gene: TRBJ1-3; CDR3 length: 17; V gene: TRBV15; CDR3 protein: CATSRDLRGAIRNTIYF; CDR3 DNA: TGTGCCACCAGCAGAGATCTAAGGGGCGCGATTCGAAACACCATATATTTT